These 30 T cell receptor beta chains share one sample of origin, sequenced in a study of blood T cell repertoires in COVID-19. Assay used: immunoSEQ multiplex PCR; TCRdb lists only in-frame clones, some missing. Of about 310,000 clones listed, about nine tenths are singletons. Sample: peripheral blood. The receptors derive from a man aged 45-60 years with active or convalescent COVID-19.

The chain uses TRBV20-1 and TRBJ1-2; D possibly corresponds to TRBD1 (6 bases). CDR1 and CDR2 from the germline V gene are DFQATT and SNEGSKA (reference sequence). V was cut by 3 bases and J by 0 bases, with 8 bases left in between. This CDR3 contains 13 residues. DNA of the CDR3: TGCAGTGCTAGTGGGACACCTAACTATGGCTACACCTTC. Translation: CSASGTPNYGYTF.

V and J are TRBV11-3 and TRBJ2-3, with D possibly being TRBD1 (6 bases). This CDR3 spans 14 amino acids. Trimming left V 2 bases short and J 2 bases short, with 8 bases between. CDR1 is SGHNT, CDR2 YENEEA, per germline. CDR3 sequence: CASSLQGYTDTQYF. For the CDR3, the DNA is TGTGCCAGCAGCTTACAGGGGTACACAGATACGCAGTATTTT.

V and J are TRBV7-9 and TRBJ2-1, with D tentatively TRBD1 (5 bases). Germline lookup yields CDR1 SEHNR and CDR2 FQNEAQ (reference sequence). The CDR3 runs to 14 residues. V dropped 4 bases and J dropped 7 bases, with 14 bases sitting between them. CDR3 sequence reads: CASSWGPQSNEQFF. In DNA, the CDR3 is TGTGCCAGCAGCTGGGGCCCACAGTCAAATGAGCAGTTCTTC.

This clone showed up just once. The V call is TRBV27, the J call TRBJ1-1; no clear D gene. The V end was cut by 6 bases, the J end by 1 base, with 12 bases between. Germline CDR1 reads MNHEY; CDR2 reads SMNVEV (reference sequence). The CDR3 loop spans 14 amino acids. The CDR3 region is CASRDITANTEAFF. The CDR3 DNA follows: TGTGCCAGCAGAGATATTACAGCGAACACTGAAGCTTTCTTT.

The rearrangement joins TRBV2 to TRBJ2-1, with 7 bases aligning to TRBD1. The CDR3 length is 14 residues. The trim removed 5 bases at V and 3 bases at J, leaving 4 bases unmatched. Germline CDR1 reads SNHLY; CDR2 reads FYNNEI. The CDR3 DNA follows: TGTGCCAGCAGTAGACAGGGTAACTACAATGAGCAGTTCTTC. Its translation is CASSRQGNYNEQFF. Filled out from reference TRBV2 and TRBJ2-1, the complete variable domain reads EPEVTQTPSHQVTQMGQEVILRCVPISNHLYFYWYRQILGQKVEFLVSFYNNEISEKSEIFDDQFSVERPDGSNFTLKIRSTKLEDSAMYFCASSRQGNYNEQFFGPGTRLTVL.

This rearrangement joins TRBV19 to TRBJ2-7, with 8 bases that match TRBD2. The germline V gene encodes CDR1 LNHDA and CDR2 SQIVND (reference sequence). The CDR3 length is 15 residues. Trimming took 3 bases from V and 6 from J; bases not matched to a gene: 10. CDR3 protein: CASSMRGDPVSEQYF. The CDR3 nucleotides are TGTGCCAGTAGTATGCGGGGGGACCCGGTGTCCGAGCAGTACTTC.

This clone came up a few times. The chain uses TRBV5-4 and TRBJ2-2, with 10 bases identical to TRBD2. The trim removed 0 bases at V and 2 bases at J, leaving 7 bases unmatched. The CDR3 runs 18 residues. CDR1 is SGHNT and CDR2 is YYREEE in the germline V gene (reference sequence). The CDR3 loop reads CASSLASASGGNTGELFF. The CDR3 DNA follows: TGTGCCAGCAGCTTGGCCTCGGCTAGCGGGGGTAACACCGGGGAGCTGTTTTTT.

The chain is built from TRBV5-4 and TRBJ2-5; D is possibly TRBD1 (6 bases). The CDR3 runs 13 residues. CDR1 is SGHNT, CDR2 YYREEE, per germline (reference sequence). V lost 9 bases and J lost 0, with 12 bases in between. Here the CDR3 reads CATKQGHQETQYF. CDR3 nucleotide sequence: TGTGCCACTAAACAGGGACACCAAGAGACCCAGTACTTC.

This chain joins TRBV5-1 and TRBJ1-6, with TRBD1 matching 9 bases. The germline gives CDR1 SGHRS, CDR2 YFSETQ. This CDR3 contains 16 residues. With V trimmed by 2 bases and J by 12 bases, 12 bases remained unmatched. The CDR3 coding sequence is TGCGCCAGCAGCTTTGGGACAGGGCCCTCCGTGGGACCCCTCCACTTT. This sequence encodes CASSFGTGPSVGPLHF.

This clone occurred once. V gene TRBV4-1 combines with J gene TRBJ2-7, with D possibly being TRBD2 (5 bases). Germline V gene lookup returns CDR1 MGHRA and CDR2 YSYEKL. V was clipped by 2 bases and J by 2 bases, with 19 bases between them. The length of the CDR3 is 17 residues. This chain's CDR3 is CASSQRVSDTVTYEQYF. For the CDR3, the DNA is TGCGCCAGCAGCCAAAGAGTTAGCGACACCGTCACCTACGAGCAGTACTTC.

This chain uses TRBV6-5 with TRBJ1-1; 7 bases align to TRBD1. This CDR3 spans 13 amino acids. V lost 5 bases, J lost 7 bases, and 7 bases stayed unmatched. CDR1 MNHEY and CDR2 SVGAGI come from the germline V gene. The CDR3 spells CASSIRGDDEAFF. The CDR3 bases are TGTGCCAGCAGTATCAGGGGGGACGATGAAGCTTTCTTT.

The chain is built from TRBV25-1 and TRBJ1-1, with 10 bases aligning to TRBD1. The junction had 5 bases not matched to a gene; V was cut back by 4 bases and J by 6 bases. The CDR3 loop spans 14 amino acids. Germline V gene data show CDR1 as MGHDK and CDR2 as SYGVNS. CDR3 amino acids: CASSADRGNSEAFF. CDR3 nucleotides: TGTGCCAGCAGTGCGGACAGGGGGAATTCTGAAGCTTTCTTT.

The chain is built from TRBV5-8 and TRBJ2-4, with D perhaps TRBD2 (6 bases). The CDR3 has 15 residues. Germline values: CDR1 SGHTS, CDR2 YDEGEE. Trimming took 0 bases from V and 3 from J, leaving 10 bases between them. CDR3 sequence (DNA): TGTGCCAGCAGCTTGGAGGAGGGAGTCAAAAACATTCAGTACTTC. Residues: CASSLEEGVKNIQYF.

The chain couples TRBV6-6 to TRBJ1-1; D not resolved. Germline V CDR1 and CDR2: MNHNY, SVGAGI (reference sequence). CDR3 length: 15 residues. V lost 6 bases and J 0 bases, leaving 14 bases between the germline ends. The CDR3 bases are TGTGCCAGCAGCCTTGCGAGTCGTCTGAACACTGAAGCTTTCTTT. Encoded protein: CASSLASRLNTEAFF.

This chain joins TRBV7-9 and TRBJ2-2; TRBD1 agrees at 7 bases. V shed 7 bases, J shed 6 bases, and the junction held 14 bases outside the gene matches. There are 16 residues in the CDR3. The germline gives CDR1 SEHNR, CDR2 FQNEAQ (reference sequence). CDR3 in amino acids: CASNRDREVWPGELFF. The DNA of the CDR3 is TGTGCCAGCAACCGCGACAGGGAAGTATGGCCCGGGGAGCTGTTTTTT.

This clone appeared a single time. The CDR3 here is CASSLGQSPNQPQHF. The CDR3 DNA is TGCGCCAGCAGCTTGGGGCAGTCCCCGAATCAGCCCCAGCATTTT. V is TRBV5-1 and J is TRBJ1-5; D gene uncertain. The V gene's germline CDR1 is SGHRS and CDR2 YFSETQ. The germline V and J ends were trimmed by 0 bases and 4 bases, with 11 bases remaining between them. The CDR3 totals 15 residues.

This chain uses TRBV3-1 (or the pseudogene TRBV3-2) with TRBJ1-2; 7 nucleotides line up with TRBD1. Germline assignment: CDR1 LGHDT and CDR2 YNNKEL (reference sequence). The V and J ends lost 4 bases and 4 bases, in that order; junction bases with no gene match: 6. The CDR3 spans 14 residues. Here the CDR3 reads CASSLDDRAYGYTF. CDR3 nucleotides: TGTGCCAGCAGCCTCGACGACAGGGCCTATGGCTACACCTTC.

V gene TRBV2 combines with J gene TRBJ1-1, with 8 bases aligning to TRBD1. Trimming took 10 bases from V and 1 from J; bases not matched to a gene: 8. The CDR3 consists of 14 residues. The germline V gene has CDR1 SNHLY and CDR2 FYNNEI. The CDR3 reads CATNRGQGNTEAFF. The CDR3 nucleotides read TGTGCCACCAACAGAGGACAGGGGAACACTGAAGCTTTCTTT.

V and J are TRBV28 and TRBJ2-7; 7 bases are shared with TRBD2. The V and J ends lost 2 bases and 4 bases, in that order; junction bases with no gene match: 8. Germline CDR1 is MDHEN and CDR2 is SYDVKM. This CDR3 is built from 15 residues. As DNA, the CDR3 is TGTGCCAGCAGTTTAGGGGGGACTAACCTATACGAGCAGTACTTC. Amino acid sequence: CASSLGGTNLYEQYF.

This clone was seen only a few times. The chain has TRBV7-8 and TRBJ1-1; weak D call: TRBD1 (5 bases). Germline assignment: CDR1 SGHVS and CDR2 FQNEAQ. The V gene lost 1 base and the J gene lost 8 bases, with 17 bases spanning the gap. The CDR3 loop spans 15 amino acids. The CDR3 is CASSLGQDTPSEAFF. The CDR3 bases are TGTGCCAGCAGCTTAGGGCAGGACACACCATCCGAAGCTTTCTTT.

In this sample, this clone turned up once. This chain joins TRBV16 and TRBJ2-4, with TRBD2 as a possible D gene (5 bases). Deletions cut 7 bases from V and 4 bases from J, with 11 bases between. This CDR3 has 13 residues. The germline CDR1 and CDR2 sequences are KGHSY and FQNENV. This chain's CDR3 is CASNTGLKNIQYF. The CDR3 DNA reads as TGTGCCAGCAATACCGGACTTAAAAACATTCAGTACTTC.

This sequence joins TRBV21-1 and TRBJ2-1; TRBD1, the table's D call, lacks a check against the DNA. TRBV21-1 constitutes a pseudogene. The CDR3 is 18 residues long. CDR3 nucleotide sequence: TGTGCCAGCAGCAAAGGGGACAAACATCTTAGCTCCTACAATGAGCAGTTCTTC. Encoded protein: CASSKGDKHLSSYNEQFF.

The V call is TRBV7-2, the J call TRBJ2-2, with a possible D match to TRBD1 (6 bases). The germline V and J ends were trimmed by 5 bases and 1 base, with 14 bases remaining between them. Germline V gene sequence: CDR1 SGHTA, CDR2 FQGNSA. The CDR3 length is 16 residues. CDR3 sequence: CASSRTAPGNTGELFF. For the CDR3, the DNA is TGTGCCAGCAGCCGGACAGCTCCGGGGAACACCGGGGAGCTGTTTTTT.

The V call is TRBV4-1, the J call TRBJ1-2; 8 nucleotides align to TRBD1. Germline CDR1 and CDR2: MGHRA and YSYEKL. This CDR3 is built from 15 residues. V was pared by 3 bases and J by 0 bases, with 3 bases of the junction left unmatched. The CDR3 here is CASSHLTGANYGYTF. CDR3 DNA: TGCGCCAGCAGCCATCTGACAGGGGCTAACTATGGCTACACCTTC.

This clone was observed a handful of times. V and J are TRBV4-3 and TRBJ1-6, with a tentative D call TRBD1 (6 bases). Trimming stripped 1 base from V and 7 bases from J, with 8 bases between. CDR1 LGHNA and CDR2 YSLEER come from the germline V gene. The CDR3 loop spans 14 amino acids. CDR3 bases: TGCGCCAGCAGCCAAGCAGGGGTGAATTCACCCCTCCACTTT. This encodes CASSQAGVNSPLHF.

The count of this clone is one. The germline gene is not matched at one end of the junction; a read error may be the cause. The chain is built from TRBV2 and TRBJ2-7; TRBD1 might be the D (6 bases). CDR1 SNHLY and CDR2 FYNNEI come from the germline V gene. The CDR3 totals 14 residues. CDR3 region: CASREATNRDEQYF. As DNA, the CDR3 is TGTGCCAGCAGGGAAGCTACGAACAGGGACGAGCAGTACTTC.

The V call is TRBV11-2, the J call TRBJ2-3; 8 bases line up with TRBD2. With V trimmed by 5 bases and J by 4 bases, 8 bases remained unmatched. Per the germline V gene, CDR1 is SGHAT and CDR2 is FQNNGV. The CDR3 length is 15 residues. CDR3 region: CASSQKRGWADTQYF. The DNA for the CDR3 is TGTGCCAGCAGCCAGAAGCGGGGGTGGGCAGATACGCAGTATTTT. Full variable domain (outside the CDR3, taken from reference TRBV11-2 and TRBJ2-3): EAGVAQSPRYKIIEKRQSVAFWCNPISGHATLYWYQQILGQGPKLLIQFQNNGVVDDSQLPKDRFSAERLKGVDSTLKIQPAKLEDSAVYLCASSQKRGWADTQYFGPGTRLTVL.

The chain has TRBV7-2 and TRBJ2-3; D is possibly TRBD2 (5 bases). The V gene lost 0 bases and the J gene lost 1 base, with 11 bases spanning the gap. The CDR3 covers 16 residues. Germline values: CDR1 SGHTA, CDR2 FQGNSA. CDR3 region: CASSLAVAQRTDTQYF. DNA of the CDR3: TGTGCCAGCAGCTTAGCAGTAGCGCAACGCACAGATACGCAGTATTTT.

The gene calls are TRBV10-3 and TRBJ2-2; D is ambiguous. The germline V and J ends were trimmed by 4 bases and 8 bases, with 11 bases remaining between them. This CDR3 is 13 amino acids long. The germline CDR1 and CDR2 sequences are ENHRY and SYGVKD. The CDR3 DNA follows: TGTGCCATCAGTGGCCCTTCCGGGGGGGAGCTGTTTTTT. Protein: CAISGPSGGELFF.

This chain connects TRBV5-1 to TRBJ1-2; TRBD1 agrees at 7 bases. The CDR3 length is 15 residues. The V gene's germline CDR1 is SGHRS and CDR2 YFSETQ. The V and J ends lost 0 bases and 7 bases, in that order; junction bases with no gene match: 9. In nucleotides, the CDR3 is TGCGCCAGCAGCTTGGCGGGGACAGCCCCTTCTGGCTACACCTTC. Protein product: CASSLAGTAPSGYTF.